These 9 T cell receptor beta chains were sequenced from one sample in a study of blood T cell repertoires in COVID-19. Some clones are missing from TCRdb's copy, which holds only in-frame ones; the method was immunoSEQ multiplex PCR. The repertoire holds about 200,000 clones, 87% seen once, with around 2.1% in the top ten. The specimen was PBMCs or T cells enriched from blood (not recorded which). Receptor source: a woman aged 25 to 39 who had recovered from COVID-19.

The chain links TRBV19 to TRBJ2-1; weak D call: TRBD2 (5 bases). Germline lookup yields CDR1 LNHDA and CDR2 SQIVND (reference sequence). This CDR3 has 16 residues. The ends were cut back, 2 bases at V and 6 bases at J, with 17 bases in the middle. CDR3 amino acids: CASSIPGAKGSNEQFF. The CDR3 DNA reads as TGTGCCAGTAGTATACCCGGAGCGAAAGGGAGCAATGAGCAGTTCTTC.

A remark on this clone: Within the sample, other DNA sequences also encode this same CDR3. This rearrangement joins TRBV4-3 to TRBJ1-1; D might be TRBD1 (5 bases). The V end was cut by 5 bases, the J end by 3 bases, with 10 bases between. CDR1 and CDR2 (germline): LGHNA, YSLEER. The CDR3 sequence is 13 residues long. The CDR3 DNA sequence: TGCGCCAGCAGCGGCAGCAGGGACACTGAAGCTTTCTTT. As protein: CASSGSRDTEAFF.

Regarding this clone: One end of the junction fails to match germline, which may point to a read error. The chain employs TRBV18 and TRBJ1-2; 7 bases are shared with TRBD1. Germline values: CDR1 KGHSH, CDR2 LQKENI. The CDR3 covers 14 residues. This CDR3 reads CASSSPTGRHGYTF. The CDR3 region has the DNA TGTGCCAGCTCATCACCGACAGGGCGGCATGGCTACACCTTC.

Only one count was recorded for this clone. The CDR3 loop reads CASSSVERRQGLREKLFF. CDR3 coding DNA: TGTGCCAGCAGTTCTGTAGAACGTCGACAGGGCTTAAGGGAAAAACTGTTTTTT. The J gene is TRBJ1-4, the V gene TRBV6-2 or TRBV6-3, with 7 bases identical to TRBD1. Germline V lookup: CDR1 MNHEY, CDR2 SVGEGT. J was trimmed by 8 bases and V by 4 bases; bases with no gene match: 19. This CDR3 spans 18 amino acids.

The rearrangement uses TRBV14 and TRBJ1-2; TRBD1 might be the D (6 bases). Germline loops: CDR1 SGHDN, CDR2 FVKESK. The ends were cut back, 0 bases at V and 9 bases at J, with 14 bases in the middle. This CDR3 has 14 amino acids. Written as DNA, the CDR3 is TGTGCCAGCAGCCAAGAGGCGGCAGGGGAGCGCTACACCTTC. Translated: CASSQEAAGERYTF.

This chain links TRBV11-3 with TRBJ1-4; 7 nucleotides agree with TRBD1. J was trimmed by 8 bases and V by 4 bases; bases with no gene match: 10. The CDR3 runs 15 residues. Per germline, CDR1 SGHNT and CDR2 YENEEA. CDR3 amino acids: CASSSTGLIGEKLFF. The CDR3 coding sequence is TGTGCCAGCAGCTCGACAGGGCTTATTGGGGAAAAACTGTTTTTT.

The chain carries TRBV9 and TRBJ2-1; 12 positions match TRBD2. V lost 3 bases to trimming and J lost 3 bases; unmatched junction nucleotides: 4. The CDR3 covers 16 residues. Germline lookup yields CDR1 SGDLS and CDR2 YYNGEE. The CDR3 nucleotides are TGTGCCAGCAGCGCCAGGACTAGCGGGGACTACAATGAGCAGTTCTTC. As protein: CASSARTSGDYNEQFF.

This CDR3 is CASSQGTNEKLFF. For the CDR3, the DNA is TGTGCCAGCTCACAGGGGACTAATGAAAAACTGTTTTTT. The V call is TRBV18, the J call TRBJ1-4, with a tentative D call TRBD1 (5 bases). Trimming removed 4 bases at V and 2 bases at J, with 5 bases between. Germline values: CDR1 KGHSH, CDR2 LQKENI. This CDR3 contains 13 residues.

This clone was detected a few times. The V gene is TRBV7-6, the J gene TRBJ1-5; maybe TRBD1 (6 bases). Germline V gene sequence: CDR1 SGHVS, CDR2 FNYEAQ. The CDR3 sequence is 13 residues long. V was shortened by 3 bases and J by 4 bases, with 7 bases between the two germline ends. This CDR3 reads CASSLDSNQPQHF. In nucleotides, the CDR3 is TGTGCCAGCAGCTTGGACAGTAATCAGCCCCAGCATTTT. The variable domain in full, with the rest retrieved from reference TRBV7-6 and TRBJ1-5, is GAGVSQSPRYKVTKRGQDVALRCDPISGHVSLYWYRQALGQGPEFLTYFNYEAQQDKSGLPNDRFSAERPEGSISTLTIQRTEQRDSAMYRCASSLDSNQPQHFGDGTRLSIL.